The rows below give T cell receptor beta chains drawn from one sample of a study of blood T cell repertoires in COVID-19. This table comes from immunoSEQ multiplex PCR, and its TCRdb copy is limited to in-frame clones, with some not included. The sample holds about 200,000 clones, 80% seen once. What was sequenced was peripheral blood. The receptors derive from a woman in her seventies with acute or convalescent COVID-19. The CDR3 runs from the conserved cysteine through the conserved F or W. Each record gives: D gene, J gene, clone size, V gene, CDR3 DNA, CDR3 protein. The D gene is left open where the match is weak. Size is stated for part of the rows, as once, few or many counts, or as a class when the clone is expanded.

D: .
J: TRBJ1-5
size: .
V: TRBV5-6
DNA: TGTGCCAGCAGCTTGTGGGAGTTGAAAAGGCAGCCCCAGCATTTT
CDR3: CASSLWELKRQPQHF

D: TRBD2
J: TRBJ2-1
size: .
V: TRBV7-2
DNA: TGTGCCAGCAGCCGCGGGAGTATCTCCTACAATGAGCAGTTCTTC
CDR3: CASSRGSISYNEQFF

D: TRBD2
J: TRBJ2-7
size: .
V: TRBV19
DNA: TGTGCCAGTGCCGGACTAGCGGGAGGGTACGAGCAGTACTTC
CDR3: CASAGLAGGYEQYF

D: .
J: TRBJ2-1
size: .
V: TRBV12-3/TRBV12-4
DNA: TGTGCCAGCAGTTTAGGCGAGGACAATGAGCAGTTCTTC
CDR3: CASSLGEDNEQFF

D: .
J: TRBJ1-1
size: .
V: TRBV9
DNA: TGTGCCAGCAGCCCAAGGGGAAATTGGGACACTGAAGCTTTCTTT
CDR3: CASSPRGNWDTEAFF

D: .
J: TRBJ1-2
size: .
V: TRBV29-1
DNA: TGCAGCGTTGTCGGGGGGTCTTCTTATGGCTACACCTTC
CDR3: CSVVGGSSYGYTF

D: .
J: TRBJ2-3
size: .
V: TRBV6-5
DNA: TGTGCCAGCCCGGGGTTCGGACGTAGCACAGATACGCAGTATTTT
CDR3: CASPGFGRSTDTQYF

D: .
J: TRBJ1-5
size: .
V: TRBV2
DNA: TGTGCCAGCAGTCCCGACAGGCTTAGCAATCAGCCCCAGCATTTT
CDR3: CASSPDRLSNQPQHF

D: TRBD2
J: TRBJ2-1
size: .
V: TRBV30
DNA: TGTGCCTGGAGTGTAAGGACTAGCGGTTACAATGAGCAGTTCTTC
CDR3: CAWSVRTSGYNEQFF

D: .
J: TRBJ2-1
size: .
V: TRBV11-3
DNA: TGTGCCAGCAGCTTAGTCCGCGAGGAGCAGTTCTTC
CDR3: CASSLVREEQFF

D: .
J: TRBJ1-6
size: .
V: TRBV28
DNA: TGTGCCAGCAGCCCCTCGGTGGGGGGGCAACCTTCACCCCTCCACTTT
CDR3: CASSPSVGGQPSPLHF

D: TRBD1
J: TRBJ2-2
size: .
V: TRBV30
DNA: TGTGCCTGGAGCGGACAGGGCGGCGGGGAGCTGTTTTTT
CDR3: CAWSGQGGGELFF

D: .
J: TRBJ2-2
size: few
V: TRBV6-5
DNA: TGTGCCAGCAGTACCGGGGAGGGGGACACCGGGGAGCTGTTTTTT
CDR3: CASSTGEGDTGELFF

D: TRBD1
J: TRBJ1-4
size: .
V: TRBV3-1/TRBV3-2
DNA: TGTGCCAGCAGCCAGTCGGGACAGGATGAAAAACTGTTTTTT
CDR3: CASSQSGQDEKLFF

D: .
J: TRBJ1-1
size: few
V: TRBV5-4
DNA: TGTGCCAGCAGCCCTACCGGGATCCGAGGTGAAGCTTTCTTT
CDR3: CASSPTGIRGEAFF

D: .
J: TRBJ2-7
size: few
V: TRBV12-3/TRBV12-4
DNA: TGTGCCAGCAGTTTACAACTTCCCTACGAGCAGTACTTC
CDR3: CASSLQLPYEQYF

D: TRBD2
J: TRBJ2-5
size: once
V: TRBV11-2
DNA: TGTGCCAGCAGCTTTAGCGGGAACTACCAAGAGACCCAGTACTTC
CDR3: CASSFSGNYQETQYF

D: TRBD1
J: TRBJ1-2
size: .
V: TRBV10-3
DNA: TGTGCCATCAGAACGGGACAGGGAGGGGGTAGTGGCTACACCTTC
CDR3: CAIRTGQGGGSGYTF

D: TRBD1
J: TRBJ2-4
size: .
V: TRBV11-3
DNA: TGTGCCAGCAGCTTAGGGGGACAGGGCGAGGAAAACATTCAGTACTTC
CDR3: CASSLGGQGEENIQYF

D: TRBD1
J: TRBJ2-1
size: .
V: TRBV15
DNA: TGTGCCACCCAGAAGACCGGGACAGGGGGTCACAATGAGCAGTTCTTC
CDR3: CATQKTGTGGHNEQFF

D: .
J: TRBJ1-4
size: .
V: TRBV5-6
DNA: TGTGCCAGCAGCTCGGGGGGAGGCGCGAATGAAAAACTGTTTTTT
CDR3: CASSSGGGANEKLFF

D: TRBD2
J: TRBJ2-7
size: .
V: TRBV18
DNA: TGTGCCAGCTCACTCCTACCCGGGACTAGCGGGAACTACGAGCAGTACTTC
CDR3: CASSLLPGTSGNYEQYF

D: .
J: TRBJ2-7
size: .
V: TRBV14
DNA: TGTGCCAGCAGCCCCATGCGCTACGAGCAGTACTTC
CDR3: CASSPMRYEQYF

D: .
J: TRBJ2-1
size: .
V: TRBV19
DNA: TGTGCCAGTAGTATAGATCGCAGCTACAATGAGCAGTTCTTC
CDR3: CASSIDRSYNEQFF

D: TRBD1
J: TRBJ2-3
size: .
V: TRBV25-1
DNA: TGTGCCAGCAGTGAATTGGGGACCGGGACAGGGAGCACAGATACGCAGTATTTT
CDR3: CASSELGTGTGSTDTQYF

D: .
J: TRBJ2-1
size: .
V: TRBV27
DNA: TGTGCCAGCAGCGACGGGAGTCTGGGGAATGAGCAGTTCTTC
CDR3: CASSDGSLGNEQFF

D: TRBD1
J: TRBJ2-1
size: .
V: TRBV19
DNA: TGTGCCACCGGACAGGGGTCCTACAATGAGCAGTTCTTC
CDR3: CATGQGSYNEQFF

D: .
J: TRBJ2-3
size: .
V: TRBV2
DNA: TGTGCCAGCAGTGAACAGGGATACACAGATACGCAGTATTTT
CDR3: CASSEQGYTDTQYF

D: .
J: TRBJ1-1
size: .
V: TRBV11-2
DNA: TGTGCCAGCACCCTGGCGGCGGTCGGTCCCACTGAAGCTTTCTTT
CDR3: CASTLAAVGPTEAFF

D: TRBD1
J: TRBJ1-5
size: .
V: TRBV30
DNA: TGTGCCCGTTCGACAGGGGAAGGCCAGCCCCAGCATTTT
CDR3: CARSTGEGQPQHF

D: .
J: TRBJ1-4
size: .
V: TRBV7-5
DNA: TGTGTCAGAAGCGAGGGACTCAAAAATGAAAAACTGTTTTTT
CDR3: CVRSEGLKNEKLFF

D: TRBD1
J: TRBJ2-7
size: .
V: TRBV14
DNA: TGTGCCAGCAGCTACGGACAGGGCCTAGGAAATCCCTACGAGCAGTACTTC
CDR3: CASSYGQGLGNPYEQYF

D: TRBD2
J: TRBJ2-1
size: few
V: TRBV3-1/TRBV3-2
DNA: TGTGCCAGCAAGCTAGCGGGAGAGGGAGAGCAGTTCTTC
CDR3: CASKLAGEGEQFF

D: .
J: TRBJ2-2
size: .
V: TRBV5-5
DNA: TGTGCCAGCAGCCCCGGACTGGGGAACACCGGGGAGCTGTTTTTT
CDR3: CASSPGLGNTGELFF

D: TRBD1
J: TRBJ2-1
size: few
V: TRBV29-1
DNA: TGCAGCGTTGAAGAGGGGACAGGGAAGTACTACAATGAGCAGTTCTTC
CDR3: CSVEEGTGKYYNEQFF

D: TRBD1
J: TRBJ1-6
size: .
V: TRBV5-1
DNA: TGCGCCAGCAGCCCTACTGGACAGGAAAGCTCCTATAATTCACCCCTCCACTTT
CDR3: CASSPTGQESSYNSPLHF

D: TRBD2
J: TRBJ2-7
size: .
V: TRBV27
DNA: TGTGCCAGCAGCCTTGAAAAGGGGAGGGGATACGAGCAGTACTTC
CDR3: CASSLEKGRGYEQYF

D: TRBD1
J: TRBJ1-6
size: .
V: TRBV28
DNA: TGTGCCAGCAGCCTTCCCGGGACAGGCAACTCACCCCTCCACTTT
CDR3: CASSLPGTGNSPLHF

D: .
J: TRBJ1-5
size: .
V: TRBV27
DNA: TGTGCCAGCAGTATAGGAGGGTTCGGTCAGCCCCAGCATTTT
CDR3: CASSIGGFGQPQHF

D: .
J: TRBJ1-2
size: .
V: TRBV5-1
DNA: TGCGCCAGCAGCTTCGACAGTGGGTATGGCTACACCTTC
CDR3: CASSFDSGYGYTF

D: .
J: TRBJ1-3
size: .
V: TRBV5-1
DNA: TGCGCCAGCAGCATGACAGCCCTCTCTGGAAACACCATATATTTT
CDR3: CASSMTALSGNTIYF

D: TRBD2
J: TRBJ2-1
size: few
V: TRBV2
DNA: TGTGCCAGCAGGCCCCGACTAGCGACCAACAATGAGCAGTTCTTC
CDR3: CASRPRLATNNEQFF

D: .
J: TRBJ1-4
size: .
V: TRBV4-1
DNA: TGCGCCAGCAGCCAAGACCCATCATATTCAGGGTCAACTAATGAAAAACTGTTTTTT
CDR3: CASSQDPSYSGSTNEKLFF

D: TRBD1
J: TRBJ2-5
size: .
V: TRBV7-2
DNA: TGTGCCAGCAGCTTTGGATTAACAGGGGGAGGAGAGACCCAGTACTTC
CDR3: CASSFGLTGGGETQYF

D: TRBD1
J: TRBJ2-7
size: .
V: TRBV11-2
DNA: TGTGCCAGCAGCACGAGGACAGGACTCTACGAGCAGTACTTC
CDR3: CASSTRTGLYEQYF

D: TRBD2
J: TRBJ2-1
size: .
V: TRBV14
DNA: TGTGCCAGCAGCGCGGACTTGACGGGGGGGGATGAGCAGTTCTTC
CDR3: CASSADLTGGDEQFF

D: TRBD1
J: TRBJ1-5
size: .
V: TRBV19
DNA: TGTGCCAGTAGCGGACAGGGGGAACGCAATCAGCCCCAGCATTTT
CDR3: CASSGQGERNQPQHF

D: .
J: TRBJ2-7
size: .
V: TRBV6-6
DNA: TGTGCCAGCAGTTACTCGGGGGGGCACTCCTACGAGCAGTACTTC
CDR3: CASSYSGGHSYEQYF

D: .
J: TRBJ1-1
size: .
V: TRBV2
DNA: TGTGCCAGCAGTGAAGCGCGGGGGACTGAAGCTTTCTTT
CDR3: CASSEARGTEAFF

D: .
J: TRBJ2-7
size: .
V: TRBV6-5
DNA: TGTGCCAGCAGTAACTACGAACAGGGAAACGAGCAGTACTTC
CDR3: CASSNYEQGNEQYF

D: .
J: TRBJ2-3
size: .
V: TRBV6-5
DNA: TGTGCCAGCAGTTCGCAGGGGACCAACACAGATACGCAGTATTTT
CDR3: CASSSQGTNTDTQYF

D: TRBD2
J: TRBJ2-1
size: .
V: TRBV30
DNA: TGTGCCTGGATGGTCGGGAGGGCCGGTGAGCAGTTCTTC
CDR3: CAWMVGRAGEQFF

D: .
J: TRBJ2-1
size: .
V: TRBV10-3
DNA: TGTGCCATCAGTGAGTCGGGGGGACCCTACAATGAGCAGTTCTTC
CDR3: CAISESGGPYNEQFF

D: TRBD1
J: TRBJ2-2
size: few
V: TRBV5-1
DNA: TGCGCCAGCAGCTCCGGACAGGGATGGGCCGGGGAGCTGTTTTTT
CDR3: CASSSGQGWAGELFF

D: .
J: TRBJ1-2
size: .
V: TRBV7-6
DNA: TGTGCCAGCAGCCCTTCCCGGACACTCAATGAGGGCTACACCTTC
CDR3: CASSPSRTLNEGYTF

D: .
J: TRBJ2-1
size: once
V: TRBV5-1
DNA: TGCGCCAGCAGCTTGGCCGGGGCAGGGGCGAGGGACAATGAGCAGTTCTTC
CDR3: CASSLAGAGARDNEQFF

D: TRBD2
J: TRBJ2-2
size: once
V: TRBV5-4
DNA: TGTGCCAGCAGCTACCGAGCGGGGGCGAACACCGGGGAGCTGTTTTTT
CDR3: CASSYRAGANTGELFF

D: TRBD1
J: TRBJ2-3
size: .
V: TRBV7-3
DNA: TGTGCCAGCAGCTCGACAGGGGGCGCAGATACGCAGTATTTT
CDR3: CASSSTGGADTQYF

D: TRBD2
J: TRBJ2-3
size: .
V: TRBV24-1
DNA: TGTGCCACCAGTTCGGGACTAGCGGCAACCACAGATACGCAGTATTTT
CDR3: CATSSGLAATTDTQYF